Sequencing of this T cell receptor (beta chain) was carried out in a study of neurological immune-mediated disorders. Time point defined: longitudinal time-point 1 (baseline). 2 million unsorted PBMCs were stored in RNAlater at -80 °C before RNA extraction. TCRdb analysed the 5' RACE reads with MiXCR anew, one entry per CDR3 protein. The sample has 55,000 to 65,000 distinct CDR3 sequences, around 10% seen once; the top ten hold about 6.3%. This clonotype was counted many times. The germline V and J ends were trimmed by 2 bases and 7 bases, with 8 bases remaining between them. Germline V gene sequence: CDR1 MDHEN, CDR2 SYDVKM. The CDR3 sequence is 12 residues long.

The receptor was derived from a male donor with HTLV-1-associated myelopathy (HAM/TSP). Sequenced input: PBMCs. This chain links TRBV28 with TRBJ1-1; D gene uncertain. The CDR3: CASSLKRFEAFF. CDR3 nucleotide sequence: TGTGCCAGCAGTTTAAAACGGTTTGAAGCTTTCTTT. Complete variable domain (other parts from reference TRBV28 and TRBJ1-1): DVKVTQSSRYLVKRTGEKVFLECVQDMDHENMFWYRQDPGLGLRLIYFSYDVKMKEKGDIPEGYSVSREKKERFSLILESASTNQTSMYLCASSLKRFEAFFGQGTRLTVV.